The present entry profiles one TCR beta chain with its context. Its antigen is not known. From the RT-PCR reads, TCRdb called clonotypes with MiXCR, one entry per CDR3 protein. The data show around 470,000 distinct CDR3 sequences, less than 7.5% seen once. CDR1 SGHVS and CDR2 FQNEAQ come from the germline V gene. The CDR3 sequence is 15 residues long. V was trimmed by 5 bases and J by 0 bases, leaving 13 bases between them. This sample was taken from a study of response to subunit inactivated influenza vaccine. Overall study results and limits: Each seasonal influenza vaccination recruits few new T cells, the authors suggested.

The sequence came from a man in his fifties or sixties who received an inactivated influenza vaccine. The sequenced sample was PBMCs from blood, obtained about 24 months after vaccination. V and J are TRBV7-8 and TRBJ1-1; D remains unclear. Here the CDR3 reads CASSPGRSMNTEAFF. The CDR3 coding sequence is TGTGCCAGCAGCCCCGGACGCAGTATGAACACTGAAGCTTTCTTT.